These 14 T cell receptor beta chains were all obtained from the same sample, sequenced in a study of CD8 T cells in Susac syndrome. About 0.5 to 1 ug RNA was reverse transcribed with random hexamers. TCRdb redid the calling of the immunoSEQ multiplex PCR reads with MiXCR, one entry per CDR3 protein. The table includes approximately 70,000 distinct CDR3 sequences, approximately 96% detected once. What was sequenced was CD4+ T cells from PBMCs. The receptors were sampled from a human donor with multiple sclerosis.

This rearrangement joins TRBV2 to TRBJ2-5; 7 nucleotides align to TRBD1. V lost 3 bases and J lost 3; bases outside the gene matches: 1. This CDR3 has 13 amino acids. Germline CDR1 and CDR2: SNHLY and FYNNEI. CDR3 amino acids: CASSEGTEETQYF. The CDR3 DNA is TGTGCCAGCAGTGAGGGGACAGAAGAGACCCAGTACTTC.

The V call is TRBV20-1, the J call TRBJ1-1; D not resolved. V was pared by 0 bases and J by 7 bases, with 9 bases between. The CDR3 spans 12 residues. Germline CDR1 DFQATT, CDR2 SNEGSKA (reference sequence). The CDR3 DNA sequence: TGCAGTGCTAGAGATGCGGCGGGTGAAGCTTTCTTT. Residues: CSARDAAGEAFF.

The chain recombines TRBV6-1 with TRBJ1-5; no definite D call. V gave up 6 bases and J gave up 5 bases, with 14 bases separating them. Germline assignment: CDR1 MNHNS and CDR2 SASEGT. This CDR3 is 14 amino acids long. The CDR3 loop reads CASSHRGRDQPQHF. In nucleotides, the CDR3 is TGTGCCAGCAGCCACAGAGGAAGGGATCAGCCCCAGCATTTT.

The chain links TRBV12-3 or TRBV12-4 to TRBJ2-5; TRBD2 aligns across 15 bases. The CDR3 spans 15 residues. J gave up 5 bases and V 5 bases, and 3 bases lay outside the gene matches. CDR3 nucleotide sequence: TGTGCCAGCAGTCGGACTAGCGGGGGGGCTGAGACCCAGTACTTC. Protein: CASSRTSGGAETQYF.

The genes are TRBV4-1 and TRBJ2-7, with D unresolved. The CDR3 spans 15 residues. V was shortened by 3 bases and J by 6 bases, with 18 bases between the two germline ends. Germline V gives CDR1 MGHRA, CDR2 YSYEKL. The CDR3 DNA sequence: TGCGCCAGCAGCCATGACTCGGCCAACATACGCGAGCAGTACTTC. Amino acids: CASSHDSANIREQYF.

This clonotype was detected only once. CDR3 bases: TGCAGTGCTGACTCGGGACAGGGGCGCAATGAGCAGTTCTTC. As protein: CSADSGQGRNEQFF. This chain joins TRBV20-1 and TRBJ2-1; TRBD1 aligns across 10 bases. The CDR3 runs 14 residues. Trimming cost V 5 bases and J 6 bases; bases outside gene matches: 7. CDR1 is DFQATT, CDR2 SNEGSKA, per germline (reference sequence).

The rearrangement uses TRBV30 and TRBJ2-1; 7 bases map to TRBD1. The CDR3 covers 13 residues. V was clipped by 5 bases and J by 5 bases; unmatched bases: 6. Germline lookup yields CDR1 GTSNPN and CDR2 SVGIG (reference sequence). CDR3 loop: CAWGRDSNNEQFF. The CDR3, as DNA: TGTGCCTGGGGCCGGGACAGCAACAATGAGCAGTTCTTC.

The rearrangement links TRBV27 to TRBJ2-1; D unclear. This CDR3 comprises 13 residues. Trimming left V 5 bases short and J 2 bases short, with 7 bases between. CDR1 and CDR2 (germline): MNHEY, SMNVEV (reference sequence). The CDR3 loop reads CASSPPPYNEQFF. As DNA, the CDR3 is TGTGCCAGCAGTCCACCGCCCTACAATGAGCAGTTCTTC.

The chain uses TRBV7-8 and TRBJ2-7; D is undetermined. The germline V gene encodes CDR1 SGHVS and CDR2 FQNEAQ. The V and J ends lost 1 base and 3 bases respectively, with 7 bases between them. CDR3 length equals 13 residues. CDR3 in amino acids: CASSLGPDYEQYF. The CDR3 nucleotides are TGTGCCAGCAGCTTAGGCCCAGACTACGAGCAGTACTTC.

The gene calls are TRBV12-3 or TRBV12-4 and TRBJ2-4; D may be TRBD1 or TRBD2 (6 bases each). The CDR3 has 15 amino acids. Trimming removed 6 bases from V and 5 bases from J, with 17 bases in between. The CDR3 nucleotides are TGTGCCAGCAGGCAAAGGGGGGCGAGGGAAAACATTCAGTACTTC. This sequence encodes CASRQRGARENIQYF.

The chain employs TRBV7-7 and TRBJ2-2; 7 bases line up with TRBD1. The V gene's germline CDR1 is SSHAT and CDR2 FNYEAQ (reference sequence). The CDR3 is 16 amino acids. CDR3 DNA sequence: TGTTCTAGCAGCCCTACAGGGGCCCAGAACACCGGGGAGCTGTTTTTT. Protein sequence: CSSSPTGAQNTGELFF.

This clonotype was counted a single time. The chain joins TRBV6-6 to TRBJ1-2, with D possibly being TRBD1 (5 bases). Trimming stripped 0 bases from V and 8 bases from J, with 13 bases between. Germline values: CDR1 MNHNY, CDR2 SVGAGI (reference sequence). CDR3 size: 14 residues. The CDR3, as DNA: TGTGCCAGCAGTTACTCCCAGGGCTCCCTAGGCTACACCTTC. Amino acids: CASSYSQGSLGYTF.

V usage is TRBV20-1 and J usage is TRBJ2-5; the D gene is possibly TRBD2 (5 bases). The CDR3 length is 13 residues. Per the germline V gene, CDR1 is DFQATT and CDR2 is SNEGSKA (reference sequence). The V gene lost 3 bases and the J gene lost 3 bases, with 11 bases spanning the gap. The CDR3 region has the DNA TGCAGTGCTAGTGGAGGTGGGGAAGAGACCCAGTACTTC. This translates into CSASGGGEETQYF.

The DNA of the CDR3 is TGTGCCAGCACCAAAAGGGCAGTCTTTAATTCACCCCTCCACTTT. Translated, it gives CASTKRAVFNSPLHF. The J gene is TRBJ1-6, the V gene TRBV27; D not certain. V lost 7 bases, J lost 6 bases, and 16 bases lay in between. CDR1 and CDR2 from the germline V gene are MNHEY and SMNVEV (reference sequence). This CDR3 has 15 residues.